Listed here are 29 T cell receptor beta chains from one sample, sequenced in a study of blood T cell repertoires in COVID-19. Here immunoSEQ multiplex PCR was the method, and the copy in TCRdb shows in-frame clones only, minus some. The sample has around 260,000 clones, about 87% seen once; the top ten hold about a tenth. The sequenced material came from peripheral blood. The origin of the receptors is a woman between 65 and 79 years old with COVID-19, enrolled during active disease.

CDR3 loop: CASSQVGRAHGYTF. Here the CDR3 DNA reads TGCGCCAGCAGCCAAGTCGGCAGGGCCCATGGCTACACCTTC. The chain combines TRBV4-1 with TRBJ1-2; a weak D match, TRBD1 (5 bases). V gave up 1 base and J gave up 6 bases, with 12 bases separating them. The length of the CDR3 is 14 residues. Germline lookup yields CDR1 MGHRA and CDR2 YSYEKL.

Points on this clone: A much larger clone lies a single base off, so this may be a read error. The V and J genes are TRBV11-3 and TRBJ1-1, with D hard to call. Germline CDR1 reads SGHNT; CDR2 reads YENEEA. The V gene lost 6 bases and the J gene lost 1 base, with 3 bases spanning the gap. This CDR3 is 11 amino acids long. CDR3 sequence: CASSQNTEAFF. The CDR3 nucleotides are TGTGCCAGCAGTCAGAACACTGAAGCTTTCTTT. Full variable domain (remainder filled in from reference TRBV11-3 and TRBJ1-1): EAGVVQSPRYKIIEKKQPVAFWCNPISGHNTLYWYLQNLGQGPELLIRYENEEAVDDSQLPKDRFSAERLKGVDSTLKIQPAELGDSAVYLCASSQNTEAFFGQGTRLTVV.

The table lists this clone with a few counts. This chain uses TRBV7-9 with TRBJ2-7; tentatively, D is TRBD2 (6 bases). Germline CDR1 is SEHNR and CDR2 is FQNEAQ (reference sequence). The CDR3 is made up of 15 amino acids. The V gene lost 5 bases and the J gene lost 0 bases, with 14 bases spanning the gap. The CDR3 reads CASSANGGDSYEQYF. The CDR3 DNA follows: TGTGCCAGCAGCGCCAATGGCGGGGACTCCTACGAGCAGTACTTC.

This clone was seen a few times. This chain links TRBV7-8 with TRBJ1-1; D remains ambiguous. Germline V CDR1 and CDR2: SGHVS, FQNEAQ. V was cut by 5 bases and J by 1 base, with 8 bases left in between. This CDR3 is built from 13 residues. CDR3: CASSRGSNTEAFF. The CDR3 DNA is TGTGCCAGCAGCCGCGGGTCGAACACTGAAGCTTTCTTT.

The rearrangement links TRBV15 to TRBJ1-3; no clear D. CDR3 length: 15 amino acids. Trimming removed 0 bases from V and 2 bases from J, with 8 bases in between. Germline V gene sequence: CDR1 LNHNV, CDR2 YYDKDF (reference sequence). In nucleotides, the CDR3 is TGTGCCACCAGCAGAGAGCGGGCAGCTGGAAACACCATATATTTT. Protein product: CATSRERAAGNTIYF.

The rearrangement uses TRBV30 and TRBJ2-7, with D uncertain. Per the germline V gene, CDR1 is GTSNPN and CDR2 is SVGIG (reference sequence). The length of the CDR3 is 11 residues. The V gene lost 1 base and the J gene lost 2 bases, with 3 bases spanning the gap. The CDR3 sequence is CAWSGTYEQYF. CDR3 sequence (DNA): TGTGCCTGGAGTGGTACCTACGAGCAGTACTTC.

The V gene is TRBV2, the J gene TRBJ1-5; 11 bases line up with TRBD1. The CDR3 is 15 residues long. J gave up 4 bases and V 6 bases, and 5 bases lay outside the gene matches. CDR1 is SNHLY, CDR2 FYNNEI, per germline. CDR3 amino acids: CASSLRDRGNQPQHF. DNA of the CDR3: TGTGCCAGCAGCCTCAGGGACAGGGGGAATCAGCCCCAGCATTTT.

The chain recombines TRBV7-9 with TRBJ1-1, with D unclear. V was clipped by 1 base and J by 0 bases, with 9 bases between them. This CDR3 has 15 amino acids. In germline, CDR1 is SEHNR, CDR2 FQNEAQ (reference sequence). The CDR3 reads CASSLDPVMNTEAFF. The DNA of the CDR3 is TGTGCCAGCAGCTTAGATCCGGTCATGAACACTGAAGCTTTCTTT.

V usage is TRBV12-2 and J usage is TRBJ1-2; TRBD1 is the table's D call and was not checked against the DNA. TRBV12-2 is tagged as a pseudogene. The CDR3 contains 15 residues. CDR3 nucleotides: TGTGCAAGTCGCTTACGATCGGACAGGAGCAATGGCTACACCTTC. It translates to CASRLRSDRSNGYTF.

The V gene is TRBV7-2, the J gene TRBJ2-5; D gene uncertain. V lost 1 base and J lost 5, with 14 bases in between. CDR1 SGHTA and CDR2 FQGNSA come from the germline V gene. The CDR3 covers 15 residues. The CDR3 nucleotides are TGTGCCAGCAGCTTAGAGTCGCGAGGAAGGGAGACCCAGTACTTC. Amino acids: CASSLESRGRETQYF.

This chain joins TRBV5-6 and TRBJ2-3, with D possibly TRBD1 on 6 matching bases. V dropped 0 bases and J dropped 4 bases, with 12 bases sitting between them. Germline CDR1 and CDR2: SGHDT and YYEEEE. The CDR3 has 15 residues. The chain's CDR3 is CASSLGQGKADTQYF. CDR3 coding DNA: TGTGCCAGCAGCTTGGGTCAGGGGAAGGCAGATACGCAGTATTTT. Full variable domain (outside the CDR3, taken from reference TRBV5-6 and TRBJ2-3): DAGVTQSPTHLIKTRGQQVTLRCSPKSGHDTVSWYQQALGQGPQFIFQYYEEEERQRGNFPDRFSGHQFPNYSSELNVNALLLGDSALYLCASSLGQGKADTQYFGPGTRLTVL.

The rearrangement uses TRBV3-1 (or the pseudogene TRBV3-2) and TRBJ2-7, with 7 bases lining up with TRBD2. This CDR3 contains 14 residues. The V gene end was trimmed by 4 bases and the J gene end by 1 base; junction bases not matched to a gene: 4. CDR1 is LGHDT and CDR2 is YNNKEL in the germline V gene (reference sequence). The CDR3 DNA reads TGTGCCAGCAGCCGACTCGGGGGGTCCTACGAGCAGTACTTC. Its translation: CASSRLGGSYEQYF.

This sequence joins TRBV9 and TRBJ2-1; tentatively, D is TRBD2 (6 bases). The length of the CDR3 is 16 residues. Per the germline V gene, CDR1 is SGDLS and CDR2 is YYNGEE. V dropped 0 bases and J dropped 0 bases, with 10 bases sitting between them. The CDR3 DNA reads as TGTGCCAGCAGCGTAGGGGACTCGAGCTCCTACAATGAGCAGTTCTTC. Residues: CASSVGDSSSYNEQFF.

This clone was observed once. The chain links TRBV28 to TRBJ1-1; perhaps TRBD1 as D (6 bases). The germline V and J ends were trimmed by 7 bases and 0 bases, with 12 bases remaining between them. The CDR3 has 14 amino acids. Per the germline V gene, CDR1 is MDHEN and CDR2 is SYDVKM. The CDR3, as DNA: TGTGCCAGCAAGAGACAGGTAATGAACACTGAAGCTTTCTTT. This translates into CASKRQVMNTEAFF.

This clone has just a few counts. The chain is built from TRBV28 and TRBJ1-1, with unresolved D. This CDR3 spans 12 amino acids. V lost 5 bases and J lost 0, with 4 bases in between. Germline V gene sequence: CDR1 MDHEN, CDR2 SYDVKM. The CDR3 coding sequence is TGTGCCAGCAGTGAGTTGAACACTGAAGCTTTCTTT. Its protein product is CASSELNTEAFF.

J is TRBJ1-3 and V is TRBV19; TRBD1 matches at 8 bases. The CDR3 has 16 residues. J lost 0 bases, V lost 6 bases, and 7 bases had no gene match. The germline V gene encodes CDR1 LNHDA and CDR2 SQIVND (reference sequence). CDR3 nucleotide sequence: TGTGCCAGTAGCTTCGACAGGGGAAGCTCTGGAAACACCATATATTTT. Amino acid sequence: CASSFDRGSSGNTIYF.

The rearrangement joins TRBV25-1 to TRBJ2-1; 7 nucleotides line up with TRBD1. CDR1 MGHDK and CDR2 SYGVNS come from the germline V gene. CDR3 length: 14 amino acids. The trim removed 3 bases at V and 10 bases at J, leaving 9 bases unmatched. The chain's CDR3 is CASSDADRVGEQFF. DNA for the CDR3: TGTGCCAGCAGTGACGCTGACAGGGTCGGCGAGCAGTTCTTC.

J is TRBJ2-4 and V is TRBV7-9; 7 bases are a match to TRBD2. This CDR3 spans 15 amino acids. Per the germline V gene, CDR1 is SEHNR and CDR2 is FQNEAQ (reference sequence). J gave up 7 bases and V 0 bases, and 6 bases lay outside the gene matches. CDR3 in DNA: TGTGCCAGCAGCTTAGCGGGCGCGGGAGAGAACATTCAGTACTTC. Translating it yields CASSLAGAGENIQYF. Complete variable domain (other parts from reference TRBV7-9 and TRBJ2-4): DTGVSQNPRHKITKRGQNVTFRCDPISEHNRLYWYRQTLGQGPEFLTYFQNEAQLEKSRLLSDRFSAERPKGSFSTLEIQRTEQGDSAMYLCASSLAGAGENIQYFGAGTRLSVL.

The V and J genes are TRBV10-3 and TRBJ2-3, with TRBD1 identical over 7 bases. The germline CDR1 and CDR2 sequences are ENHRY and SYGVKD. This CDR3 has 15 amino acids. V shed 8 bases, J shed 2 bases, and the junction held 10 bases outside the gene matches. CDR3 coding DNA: TGTGCCATCTCCCACGGACAGGACTTCACAGATACGCAGTATTTT. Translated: CAISHGQDFTDTQYF.

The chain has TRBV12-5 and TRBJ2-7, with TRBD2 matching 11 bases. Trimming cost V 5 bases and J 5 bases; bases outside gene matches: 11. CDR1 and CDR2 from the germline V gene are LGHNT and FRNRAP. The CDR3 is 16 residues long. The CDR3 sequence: CASGPRTSGLIHEQYF. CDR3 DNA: TGTGCTAGTGGTCCAAGGACTAGCGGGCTAATCCACGAGCAGTACTTC. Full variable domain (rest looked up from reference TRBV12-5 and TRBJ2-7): DARVTQTPRHKVTEMGQEVTMRCQPILGHNTVFWYRQTMMQGLELLAYFRNRAPLDDSGMPKDRFSAEMPDATLATLKIQPSEPRDSAVYFCASGPRTSGLIHEQYFGPGTRLTVT.

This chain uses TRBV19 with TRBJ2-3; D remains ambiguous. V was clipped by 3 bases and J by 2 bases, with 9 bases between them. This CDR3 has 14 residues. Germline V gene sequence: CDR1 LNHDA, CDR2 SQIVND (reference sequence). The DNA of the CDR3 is TGTGCCAGTAGTATTGGTCCGGTCACAGATACGCAGTATTTT. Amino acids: CASSIGPVTDTQYF.

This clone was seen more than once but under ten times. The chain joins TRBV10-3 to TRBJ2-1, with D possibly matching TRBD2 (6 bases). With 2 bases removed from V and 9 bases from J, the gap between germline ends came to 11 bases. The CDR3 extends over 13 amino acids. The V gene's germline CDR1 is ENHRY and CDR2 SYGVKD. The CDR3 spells CAISEILASEQFF. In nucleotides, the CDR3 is TGTGCCATCAGTGAGATACTAGCTAGTGAGCAGTTCTTC.

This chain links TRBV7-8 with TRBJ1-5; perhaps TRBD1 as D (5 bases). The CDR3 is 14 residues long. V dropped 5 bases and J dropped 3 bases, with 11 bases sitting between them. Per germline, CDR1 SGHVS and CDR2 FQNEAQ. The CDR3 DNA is TGTGCCAGCAGCAACGACAGAGCCAATCAGCCCCAGCATTTT. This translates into CASSNDRANQPQHF. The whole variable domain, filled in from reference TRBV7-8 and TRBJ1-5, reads GAGVSQSPRYKVAKRGQDVALRCDPISGHVSLFWYQQALGQGPEFLTYFQNEAQLDKSGLPSDRFFAERPEGSVSTLKIQRTQQEDSAVYLCASSNDRANQPQHFGDGTRLSIL.

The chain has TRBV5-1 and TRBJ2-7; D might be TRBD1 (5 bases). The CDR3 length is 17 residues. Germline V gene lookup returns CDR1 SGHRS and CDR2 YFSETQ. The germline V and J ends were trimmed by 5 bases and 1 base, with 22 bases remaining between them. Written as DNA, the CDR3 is TGCGCCAGCAGAATCCGTTGGTCAGGGCCCGTTTCCTACGAGCAGTACTTC. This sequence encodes CASRIRWSGPVSYEQYF.

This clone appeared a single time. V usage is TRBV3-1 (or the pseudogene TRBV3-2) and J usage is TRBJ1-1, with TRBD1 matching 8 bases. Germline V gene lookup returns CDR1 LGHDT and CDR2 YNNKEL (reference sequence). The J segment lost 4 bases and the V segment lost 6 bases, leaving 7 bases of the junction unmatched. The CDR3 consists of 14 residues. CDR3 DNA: TGTGCCAGCAGACCAGGGGGCAGGTTCACTGAAGCTTTCTTT. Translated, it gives CASRPGGRFTEAFF.

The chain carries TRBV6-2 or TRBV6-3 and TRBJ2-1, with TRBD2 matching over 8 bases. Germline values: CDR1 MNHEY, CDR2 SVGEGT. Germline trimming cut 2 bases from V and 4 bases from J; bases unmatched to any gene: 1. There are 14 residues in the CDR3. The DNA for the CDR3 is TGTGCCAGCAGTTACACGGGAGGGTACAATGAGCAGTTCTTC. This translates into CASSYTGGYNEQFF.

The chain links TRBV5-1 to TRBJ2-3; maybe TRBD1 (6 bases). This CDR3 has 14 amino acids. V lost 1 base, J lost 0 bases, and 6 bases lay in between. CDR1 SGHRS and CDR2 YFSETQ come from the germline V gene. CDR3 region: CASSLTGSTDTQYF. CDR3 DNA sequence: TGCGCCAGCAGCTTGACAGGGAGCACAGATACGCAGTATTTT.

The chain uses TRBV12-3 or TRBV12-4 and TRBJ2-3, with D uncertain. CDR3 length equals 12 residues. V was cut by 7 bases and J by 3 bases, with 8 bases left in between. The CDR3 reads CASTPRTDTQYF. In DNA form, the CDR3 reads TGTGCCAGCACCCCCAGAACAGATACGCAGTATTTT.

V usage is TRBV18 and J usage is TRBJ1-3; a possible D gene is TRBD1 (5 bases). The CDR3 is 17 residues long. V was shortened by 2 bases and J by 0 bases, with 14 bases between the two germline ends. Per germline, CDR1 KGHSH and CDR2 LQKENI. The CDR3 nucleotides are TGTGCCAGCTCACCAACGACAGCCAGTAGCTCTGGAAACACCATATATTTT. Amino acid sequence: CASSPTTASSSGNTIYF.